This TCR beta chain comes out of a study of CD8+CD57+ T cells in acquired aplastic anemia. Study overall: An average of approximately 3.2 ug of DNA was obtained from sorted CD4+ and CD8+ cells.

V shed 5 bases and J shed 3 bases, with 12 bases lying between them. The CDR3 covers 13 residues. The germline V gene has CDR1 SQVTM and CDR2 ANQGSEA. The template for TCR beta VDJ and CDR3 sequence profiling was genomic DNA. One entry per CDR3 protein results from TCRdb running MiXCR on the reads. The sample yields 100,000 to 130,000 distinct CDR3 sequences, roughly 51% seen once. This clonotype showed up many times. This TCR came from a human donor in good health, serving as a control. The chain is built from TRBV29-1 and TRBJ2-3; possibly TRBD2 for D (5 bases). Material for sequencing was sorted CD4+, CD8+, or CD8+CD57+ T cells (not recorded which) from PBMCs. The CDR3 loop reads CSVRGSSTDTQYF. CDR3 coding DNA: TGCAGCGTTCGGGGTTCGTCGACAGATACGCAGTATTTT.